Each of the 27 T cell receptor beta chains below was sequenced from the same sample in a study of beta chain features in type 1 diabetes. Expressed TCRB transcripts were sequenced because the entire RNA isolate underwent reverse transcription. The data were produced by immunoSEQ multiplex PCR, yet TCRdb's version contains in-frame clones alone and is incomplete. The table shows about 320,000 clones, with 14% occurring only once. The sequenced sample was central memory CD4+ T cells from blood. Every receptor here comes from a man aged 25 to 40 in good health.

In this sample, this clone turned up a few times. The V call is TRBV2, the J call TRBJ2-1; TRBD1 or TRBD2 may be the D gene (5 bases each). Germline V gives CDR1 SNHLY, CDR2 FYNNEI. This CDR3 comprises 13 residues. V was shortened by 11 bases and J by 9 bases, with 20 bases between the two germline ends. The CDR3 DNA sequence: TGTGCCGGGGACGCCGATGGTTTTGGTGAGCAGTTCTTC. Protein sequence: CAGDADGFGEQFF.

A few counts support this clone. J is TRBJ2-3 and V is TRBV5-6; TRBD2 is a possible D gene (7 bases). This CDR3 comprises 15 residues. The V end was cut by 4 bases, the J end by 0 bases, with 12 bases between. From germline, CDR1 is SGHDT and CDR2 YYEEEE. As DNA, the CDR3 is TGTGCCAGCAGCAGGGGGGGACTAAGCACAGATACGCAGTATTTT. The encoded protein is CASSRGGLSTDTQYF.

This clone was seen a handful of times. The rearrangement joins TRBV7-3 to TRBJ2-3; unclear D gene. This CDR3 comprises 12 residues. V was pared by 5 bases and J by 5 bases, with 8 bases between. CDR1 is SGHTA, CDR2 FQGTGA, per germline. The CDR3 here is CASSLDGDTQYF. As DNA, the CDR3 is TGTGCCAGCAGCCTGGACGGAGATACGCAGTATTTT. Full variable domain (missing parts from reference TRBV7-3 and TRBJ2-3): GAGVSQTPSNKVTEKGKYVELRCDPISGHTALYWYRQSLGQGPEFLIYFQGTGAADDSGLPNDRFFAVRPEGSVSTLKIQRTERGDSAVYLCASSLDGDTQYFGPGTRLTVL.

This clone has a handful of counts. The rearrangement uses TRBV2 and TRBJ1-2; unclear D gene. Germline V gene sequence: CDR1 SNHLY, CDR2 FYNNEI. With 6 bases removed from V and 5 bases from J, the gap between germline ends came to 7 bases. The length of the CDR3 is 11 residues. CDR3 bases: TGTGCCAGCAGCCCAGATTATGGCTACACCTTC. This sequence encodes CASSPDYGYTF.

The V and J genes are TRBV7-8 and TRBJ2-3, with TRBD1 matching 7 bases. The germline gives CDR1 SGHVS, CDR2 FQNEAQ. Germline trimming cut 0 bases from V and 2 bases from J; bases unmatched to any gene: 8. The CDR3 sequence is 17 residues long. The CDR3 is CASSLAVRTGYTDTQYF. CDR3 bases: TGTGCCAGCAGCTTAGCGGTCCGGACAGGTTACACAGATACGCAGTATTTT.

The table lists this clone with a few counts. The gene calls are TRBV29-1 and TRBJ1-3; TRBD1 agrees at 8 bases. The V gene end was trimmed by 7 bases and the J gene end by 4 bases; junction bases not matched to a gene: 6. CDR3 length: 13 residues. Germline CDR1 is SQVTM and CDR2 is ANQGSEA. This chain's CDR3 is CSAKDRAGNTIYF. The CDR3 DNA reads as TGCAGCGCCAAGGACAGGGCCGGAAACACCATATATTTT. Supplemented by reference TRBV29-1 and TRBJ1-3, the full variable domain reads SAVISQKPSRDICQRGTSLTIQCQVDSQVTMMFWYRQQPGQSLTLIATANQGSEATYESGFVIDKFPISRPNLTFSTLTVSNMSPEDSSIYLCSAKDRAGNTIYFGEGSWLTVV.

This clone was counted ten times or more. This chain links TRBV7-9 with TRBJ1-5; the D is unclear. The V end was cut by 4 bases, the J end by 6 bases, with 7 bases between. Germline V gene data show CDR1 as SEHNR and CDR2 as FQNEAQ (reference sequence). The CDR3 spans 12 residues. CDR3: CASSSDVQPQHF. The CDR3 DNA reads TGTGCCAGCAGCTCAGATGTTCAGCCCCAGCATTTT.

The chain recombines TRBV4-3 with TRBJ2-3; 7 bases are shared with TRBD2. Trimming cost V 1 base and J 6 bases; bases outside gene matches: 7. The CDR3 loop spans 15 amino acids. Germline lookup yields CDR1 LGHNA and CDR2 YSLEER. The CDR3 protein is CASSQAVTRGDTQYF. The CDR3 coding sequence is TGCGCCAGCAGCCAAGCCGTGACGCGGGGGGATACGCAGTATTTT.

In this sample, this clone turned up a few times. The rearrangement links TRBV6-5 to TRBJ1-2, with D tentatively TRBD1 (5 bases). This CDR3 contains 13 residues. With 3 bases removed from V and 8 bases from J, the gap between germline ends came to 13 bases. Germline CDR1 is MNHEY and CDR2 is SVGAGI. As DNA, the CDR3 is TGTGCCAGCAGTTATAAGGGGCCGGTGGGCTACACCTTC. Its translation is CASSYKGPVGYTF.

This clone was picked up many times. V and J are TRBV6-5 and TRBJ2-7; perhaps TRBD2 as D (5 bases). Per the germline V gene, CDR1 is MNHEY and CDR2 is SVGAGI. The CDR3 totals 15 residues. Trimming removed 5 bases from V and 4 bases from J, with 18 bases in between. The CDR3 protein is CASSPGSGRAYEQYV. The DNA of the CDR3 is TGTGCCAGCAGTCCCGGTTCGGGGAGAGCATACGAGCAGTACGTC.

This clone was observed a handful of times. The gene calls are TRBV9 and TRBJ2-2; no reliable D call. The length of the CDR3 is 18 residues. The germline V gene encodes CDR1 SGDLS and CDR2 YYNGEE. V lost 0 bases and J lost 2, with 17 bases in between. This CDR3 reads CASSVASGLRINTGELFF. The CDR3 nucleotides are TGTGCCAGCAGCGTAGCTTCGGGCCTTAGGATCAACACCGGGGAGCTGTTTTTT.

This clone was seen at least ten times. The chain carries TRBV27 and TRBJ1-4; D possibly corresponds to TRBD1 (6 bases). V dropped 2 bases and J dropped 8 bases, with 12 bases sitting between them. The CDR3 is made up of 14 amino acids. The germline CDR1 and CDR2 sequences are MNHEY and SMNVEV (reference sequence). CDR3: CASSLTGLREKLFF. The CDR3 region has the DNA TGTGCCAGCAGTTTAACAGGGCTTAGGGAAAAACTGTTTTTT.

This clone was detected ten times or more. Within the sample, other DNA sequences also encode this same CDR3. V is TRBV19 and J is TRBJ2-3, with a tentative D call TRBD2 (5 bases). This CDR3 region has 12 residues. Germline-derived CDR1 and CDR2 are LNHDA and SQIVND (reference sequence). The V end was cut by 6 bases, the J end by 6 bases, with 10 bases between. Here the CDR3 reads CASRLSGDTQYF. The CDR3 nucleotides are TGTGCCAGTAGACTGTCGGGGGATACGCAGTATTTT.

This clone was picked up a small number of times. This sequence joins TRBV7-2 and TRBJ2-1; 7 nucleotides align to TRBD2. Losses at the gene ends were 6 bases for V and 4 bases for J; bases not matched to a gene: 6. The CDR3 runs to 14 residues. Germline V lookup: CDR1 SGHTA, CDR2 FQGNSA. This chain's CDR3 is CASRLRGTYNEQFF. As DNA, the CDR3 is TGTGCCAGCAGATTGCGGGGGACTTACAATGAGCAGTTCTTC.

In its sample, this clone was seen a few times. The chain recombines TRBV30 with TRBJ2-1; D remains ambiguous. V was cut by 5 bases and J by 7 bases, with 15 bases left in between. The germline CDR1 and CDR2 sequences are GTSNPN and SVGIG (reference sequence). This CDR3 has 13 amino acids. CDR3 protein: CAWAVFGGNEQFF. The DNA of the CDR3 is TGTGCCTGGGCTGTGTTCGGTGGTAATGAGCAGTTCTTC.

A few counts support this clone. The V call is TRBV5-6, the J call TRBJ2-6; tentative D call: TRBD1 (5 bases). The germline CDR1 and CDR2 sequences are SGHDT and YYEEEE. V lost 5 bases and J 1 base, leaving 16 bases between the germline ends. This CDR3 contains 17 residues. In nucleotides, the CDR3 is TGTGCCAGCAGGGCCGACAGAAGTAGGTCTGGGGCCAACGTCCTGACTTTC. Protein: CASRADRSRSGANVLTF.

Judged by abundance, this clone is medium-sized. The CDR3 nucleotides are TGTGCCAGTCGAAGGGACGGAACCTACGAGCAGTACTTC. Translation gives CASRRDGTYEQYF. The chain links TRBV7-2 to TRBJ2-7; the D call may be TRBD1 or TRBD2 (5 bases each). This CDR3 region has 13 residues. Trimming took off 9 bases at V and 2 bases at J, with 14 bases between the two ends. The germline V gene has CDR1 SGHTA and CDR2 FQGNSA. Full variable domain (missing parts from reference TRBV7-2 and TRBJ2-7): GAGVSQSPSNKVTEKGKDVELRCDPISGHTALYWYRQSLGQGLEFLIYFQGNSAPDKSGLPSDRFSAERTGGSVSTLTIQRTQQEDSAVYLCASRRDGTYEQYFGPGTRLTVT.

This clone was observed a handful of times. The CDR3: CAWSTNSNQPQHF. CDR3 coding DNA: TGTGCCTGGAGTACAAATAGCAATCAGCCCCAGCATTTT. V is TRBV30 and J is TRBJ1-5; no firm D call. The germline V gene encodes CDR1 GTSNPN and CDR2 SVGIG (reference sequence). V was cut by 2 bases and J by 0 bases, with 5 bases left in between. This CDR3 is 13 amino acids long.

This clone came up a few times. This same CDR3 is encoded by further DNA sequences in the sample. The chain links TRBV5-4 to TRBJ2-5, with 8 nucleotides matching TRBD2. The V gene end was trimmed by 1 base and the J gene end by 1 base; junction bases not matched to a gene: 0. This CDR3 has 14 residues. Germline-derived CDR1 and CDR2 are SGHNT and YYREEE (reference sequence). The CDR3 reads CASSLTSGQETQYF. CDR3 nucleotides: TGTGCCAGCAGCTTGACTAGCGGCCAAGAGACCCAGTACTTC.

The chain joins TRBV4-1 to TRBJ2-1, with 11 bases that match TRBD2. The J segment lost 3 bases and the V segment lost 2 bases, leaving 6 bases of the junction unmatched. There are 17 residues in the CDR3. CDR1 is MGHRA and CDR2 is YSYEKL in the germline V gene. The CDR3 loop reads CASSQTLAGGRYNEQFF. CDR3 nucleotides: TGCGCCAGCAGCCAAACCCTAGCGGGAGGTCGCTACAATGAGCAGTTCTTC.

V is TRBV5-6 and J is TRBJ1-3; TRBD1 matches at 9 bases. Germline V lookup: CDR1 SGHDT, CDR2 YYEEEE. The CDR3 sequence is 17 residues long. The junction had 5 bases not matched to a gene; V was cut back by 0 bases and J by 1 base. The CDR3 DNA reads TGTGCCAGCAGCTTGGTGGGACAGGGAAAATCTGGAAACACCATATATTTT. This encodes CASSLVGQGKSGNTIYF.

V gene TRBV2 combines with J gene TRBJ1-5, with D tentatively TRBD1 (5 bases). V gave up 6 bases and J gave up 6 bases, with 15 bases separating them. The CDR3 consists of 14 residues. Germline CDR1 SNHLY, CDR2 FYNNEI. The CDR3 DNA reads as TGTGCCAGCAGCGAACAACTGGGACGTCAGCCCCAGCATTTT. The encoded protein is CASSEQLGRQPQHF.

The chain links TRBV6-5 to TRBJ1-5, with D perhaps TRBD1 (5 bases). Trimming took 6 bases from V and 9 from J, leaving 15 bases between them. The CDR3 has 13 amino acids. Germline values: CDR1 MNHEY, CDR2 SVGAGI. The CDR3 reads CASRPGTGGPQHF. In DNA form, the CDR3 reads TGTGCCAGCAGGCCAGGGACGGGGGGGCCCCAGCATTTT.

This clone was seen many times. This chain uses TRBV18 with TRBJ2-1; 8 positions match TRBD2. V dropped 5 bases and J dropped 3; count of bases not matched to a gene: 9. The CDR3 runs 16 residues. Germline CDR1 KGHSH, CDR2 LQKENI. The CDR3, as DNA: TGTGCCAGCTCATCCAGCGAGCGGGAGAGCTACAATGAGCAGTTCTTC. This sequence encodes CASSSSERESYNEQFF.

This clone was detected only a few times. This may be a read error: a much more frequent sequence differs by one nucleotide. This chain joins TRBV5-5 and TRBJ2-5; no firm D call. CDR1 and CDR2 from the germline V gene are SGHKS and YYEKEE (reference sequence). The CDR3 is made up of 11 amino acids. V was cut by 2 bases and J by 3 bases, with 2 bases left in between. The CDR3 here is CASSFEETQYF. In nucleotides, the CDR3 is TGTGCCAGCAGCTTTGAAGAGACCCAGTACTTC.

This clone has ten or more counts. The rearrangement uses TRBV13 and TRBJ1-5; D remains unclear. The V end lost 2 bases, the J end lost 6 bases, and 8 bases lay between the germline ends. The CDR3 spans 13 residues. Germline CDR1 is PRHDT and CDR2 is FYEKMQ (reference sequence). CDR3 loop: CASSLSRGQPQHF. CDR3 DNA sequence: TGTGCCAGCAGCTTATCGAGAGGTCAGCCCCAGCATTTT.

This clone occurred a few times. The rearrangement joins TRBV6-1 to TRBJ2-7; D gene uncertain. The germline V and J ends were trimmed by 6 bases and 0 bases, with 12 bases remaining between them. This CDR3 has 14 residues. Germline CDR1 and CDR2: MNHNS and SASEGT. CDR3 sequence (DNA): TGTGCCAGCAGACGGACGGCGAGCTCCTACGAGCAGTACTTC. Its translation: CASRRTASSYEQYF.